The TCR beta chain under discussion was sequenced for a study of OX40 agonist ivuxolimab in advanced cancers. Study-wide context: Those treated in dose escalation had hepatocellular carcinoma, melanoma, renal cell cancer or head and neck cancer. Males comprised 82.7% of the group, whose mean age was approximately 60 years (range 23 to 79).

Data came from immunoSEQ multiplex PCR; TCRdb stores just in-frame clones and leaves some out. Found here are tens of thousands of clones, roughly 92% of them singletons; the top ten hold about 0.6%. For this clone: Its matching antigen is unknown.

Notes on the study in general: At 0.1 to 3.0 mg/kg, CD4+ and CD8+ blood T cells expanded clonally by week 6. The mean number of expanded clones was higher in CD8+ T cells than in CD4+.

Sequencing was performed on CD4+ or CD8+ T cells sorted from blood, taken in a trial of the OX40 agonist ivuxolimab. This TCR was sampled from an adult with an advanced solid tumor such as melanoma, head and neck, liver or kidney cancer.

The CDR3 spells CAIRGALAGDNEQFF. CDR3 sequence (DNA): TGTGCCATCAGAGGGGCACTAGCGGGTGACAATGAGCAGTTCTTC. This chain connects TRBV10-3 to TRBJ2-1; 9 bases are shared with TRBD2. Germline assignment: CDR1 ENHRY and CDR2 SYGVKD. The CDR3 runs 15 residues. With V trimmed by 6 bases and J by 5 bases, 8 bases remained unmatched.